These T cell receptor beta chains were read from a single sample in a study of T cell repertoires in cytomegalovirus infection. MiXCR, run by TCRdb on the reads, gives a single entry per CDR3 protein. This sample carries under 350,000 distinct CDR3 sequences, over 7.5% of them seen once, and the ten largest clones take roughly 4.5%. The sample consisted of PBMCs. These receptors were taken from a human donor in good health (CMV status not recorded). Some clones in this sample may be carry-over from other donors' samples. The CDR3 runs from the conserved cysteine through the conserved F or W. D genes are given only for firm matches. Not every row has a clone size; where given, it reads once, few, many or a size class.

DNA,CDR3,V,D,size,J
TGTGCCAGCAGCTCACAGGGAGGCGGTCAGCCCCAGCATTTT,CASSSQGGGQPQHF,TRBV7-2,.,few,TRBJ1-5
TGTGCCAGCAGTTATACGATCAGGAACACTGAAGCTTTCTTT,CASSYTIRNTEAFF,TRBV5-6,.,.,TRBJ1-1
TGTGCCGCTGACTTGAGCAATCAGCCCCAGCATTTT,CAADLSNQPQHF,TRBV28,.,.,TRBJ1-5
TGCAGTGTCCACCAGCGGTACCAAGAGACCCAGTACTTC,CSVHQRYQETQYF,TRBV20-1,.,.,TRBJ2-5
TGTGCCAGCAGCTTAATGATTACGGCCGGGGAGCTGTTTTTT,CASSLMITAGELFF,TRBV7-2,.,few,TRBJ2-2
TGTGCCAGCAGCTTAGAATATGAGGCTGGAGAGCAGTACTTC,CASSLEYEAGEQYF,TRBV7-6,.,many,TRBJ2-7
TGTGCCAGCAGACAGACTGGCTCTGGAAACACCATATATTTT,CASRQTGSGNTIYF,TRBV7-2,.,many,TRBJ1-3
TGTGCCAGCACCGGGACAGCGACCGGGGAGCTGTTTTTT,CASTGTATGELFF,TRBV2,TRBD1,.,TRBJ2-2
TGTGCCAGCAGCTTAGCGCCGGCGGGAGGGGCAGATACGCAGTATTTT,CASSLAPAGGADTQYF,TRBV7-2,TRBD2,few,TRBJ2-3
TGTGCCAGCAGCTTGGGAGCCGACACAGGGTTCGCTGAAGCTTTCTTT,CASSLGADTGFAEAFF,TRBV7-2,.,many,TRBJ1-1
TGTGCCAGCAGCGTCGGACAGAGCACTGAAGCTTTCTTT,CASSVGQSTEAFF,TRBV7-2,.,many,TRBJ1-1
TGTGCCAGCAGCCAAATCCCTAGCGGGGGTCATTTAATCCAAGAGACCCAGTACTTC,CASSQIPSGGHLIQETQYF,TRBV4-2,TRBD2,many,TRBJ2-5
TGCGCCAGCAGCCTTCAAGCGCAGCCAGTGGAGACCCAGTACTTC,CASSLQAQPVETQYF,TRBV5-1,.,many,TRBJ2-5
TGTGCCAGCAGCCTTAATCCCCCGCATGGCTACACCTTC,CASSLNPPHGYTF,TRBV28,.,many,TRBJ1-2
TGTGCCAGCGGCCCGACAGGGGGCTATCAGCCCCAGCATTTT,CASGPTGGYQPQHF,TRBV12-3/TRBV12-4,TRBD1,many,TRBJ1-5
TGTGCCAGCAGCGGGGGGACAGGGGGGACTGAAGCTTTCTTT,CASSGGTGGTEAFF,TRBV9,TRBD1,.,TRBJ1-1
TGCAGCGTGGGGACAGGGGGTAACTATGGCTACACCTTC,CSVGTGGNYGYTF,TRBV29-1,TRBD1,.,TRBJ1-2
TGTGCCAGCAGTTTATCAAGGGGTTCGAATGCACCCCTCCACTTT,CASSLSRGSNAPLHF,TRBV27,.,.,TRBJ1-6
TGTGCCAGCAGCTTAGTATCGGGCGGGCATGAGCAGTTCTTC,CASSLVSGGHEQFF,TRBV7-6,.,few,TRBJ2-1
TGTGCCAGCAGCTTGCCCGGGGCAGATACGCAGTATTTT,CASSLPGADTQYF,TRBV5-5,.,many,TRBJ2-3
TGTGCCAGCAGATTATACGGGGGGATAAAAGAGACCCAGTACTTC,CASRLYGGIKETQYF,TRBV7-2,TRBD2,many,TRBJ2-5
TGCAGCGTTGAATCCCTAAACACTGAAGCTTTCTTT,CSVESLNTEAFF,TRBV29-1,.,.,TRBJ1-1
TGTGCCAGTAGTATCCCCGGCTTCGGTGCTGAAGCTTTCTTT,CASSIPGFGAEAFF,TRBV19,.,few,TRBJ1-1
TGTGCCATCAGACCTAACAGGATCGGGACCAATCAGCCCCAGCATTTT,CAIRPNRIGTNQPQHF,TRBV10-3,.,.,TRBJ1-5
TGTGCCAGCAGCCCTCTGTATGAGCAGTTCTTC,CASSPLYEQFF,TRBV7-2,.,few,TRBJ2-1
TGTGCCAGCAGTTCCCGCAGCGGGGGGAAAACCTACAATGAGCAGTTCTTC,CASSSRSGGKTYNEQFF,TRBV12-3/TRBV12-4,TRBD2,few,TRBJ2-1
TGTGCCAGCAGCTCCCACTACGAGCAGTACTTC,CASSSHYEQYF,TRBV7-8,.,many,TRBJ2-7
TGCGCCAGCAGCTCGTCCGGGACAGGGGTTCAAGAGACCCAGTACTTC,CASSSSGTGVQETQYF,TRBV5-1,TRBD1,many,TRBJ2-5
TGTGCCAGCAGTTTCGAGAAGTCAGCGCAAAGGACCTACAATGAGCAGTTCTTC,CASSFEKSAQRTYNEQFF,TRBV28,.,few,TRBJ2-1
TGTGCCAGCACAAGGGGGGGGGAAAACATTCAGTACTTC,CASTRGGENIQYF,TRBV6-5,.,.,TRBJ2-4
TGTGCCAGTAGTATTATGGCAGGGAGAGTGGCCAATGAGCAGTTCTTC,CASSIMAGRVANEQFF,TRBV19,.,.,TRBJ2-1
TGTGCCAGCAGCTTACGGGACAGGGCTGAGACCCAGTACTTC,CASSLRDRAETQYF,TRBV7-2,TRBD1,many,TRBJ2-5
TGTGCCAGCAGCTTATCGGGACAGGGAAAGGATACGCAGTATTTT,CASSLSGQGKDTQYF,TRBV7-8,TRBD1,medium-sized,TRBJ2-3
TGTGCCAGCTCAAAACCTTGGACAGGGTTTGCCACTGAAGCTTTCTTT,CASSKPWTGFATEAFF,TRBV18,TRBD1,few,TRBJ1-1
TGTGCCAGCAGTTCTGGACTAGCGAACGGGAAAAACATTCAGTACTTC,CASSSGLANGKNIQYF,TRBV12-3/TRBV12-4,TRBD2,.,TRBJ2-4
TGTGCCAGCAGCAAACAGGGAGGGGCCACAGATACGCAGTATTTT,CASSKQGGATDTQYF,TRBV6-1,.,few,TRBJ2-3
TGTGCCATCATGCGGAGTGCTGGAAACACCATATATTTT,CAIMRSAGNTIYF,TRBV10-3,.,.,TRBJ1-3
TGTGCCAGCAGCTATTCCGGGACCAACTACGAGCAGTACTTC,CASSYSGTNYEQYF,TRBV7-3,.,many,TRBJ2-7
TGCAGCGTTGAAGCCGCCTATGGCTACACCTTC,CSVEAAYGYTF,TRBV29-1,.,.,TRBJ1-2
TGTGCCAGCAGCATTCGACCCAGGGGAGGCACAGATACGCAGTATTTT,CASSIRPRGGTDTQYF,TRBV7-2,.,.,TRBJ2-3
TGTGCCAGCAGCTTTTCGGGGGTTCAGGGCTACGAGCAGTACTTC,CASSFSGVQGYEQYF,TRBV7-2,.,many,TRBJ2-7
TGTGCCAGCAGCTTATCCCTAGGCACGCAGTATTTT,CASSLSLGTQYF,TRBV7-2,.,many,TRBJ2-3
TGTGCCAGCAGCTCATCCGGGACAGCCTACTACGAGCAGTACTTC,CASSSSGTAYYEQYF,TRBV7-2,TRBD1,few,TRBJ2-7
TGTGCCAGCAGTCCCGTGGGACTAGTCAGTGGAGATACGCAGTATTTT,CASSPVGLVSGDTQYF,TRBV12-3/TRBV12-4,TRBD2,few,TRBJ2-3
TGTGCCAGCATCACCCCTTCCGCCCGAACCGGGGAGCTGTTTTTT,CASITPSARTGELFF,TRBV28,.,few,TRBJ2-2